A few counts support the clone carrying this T cell receptor beta chain. V lost 7 bases to trimming and J lost 4 bases, with 13 bases between them. The CDR3 sequence is 12 residues long. The V gene's germline CDR1 is DFQATT and CDR2 SNEGSKA (reference sequence). TCRdb analysed the 5' RACE reads with MiXCR anew, one entry per CDR3 protein. The sample lists about 330,000 distinct CDR3 sequences; approximately 8% were seen once. These data are taken from a study of T cells after yellow fever vaccination. The sample in question was PBMCs, obtained roughly 47 days after the first yellow fever vaccination. The chain combines TRBV20-1 with TRBJ2-5; D not certain. The clonotype originates from a man younger than 30 who received the YFV17D yellow fever vaccine. This CDR3 reads CSGSRSAETQYF. Written as DNA, the CDR3 is TGCAGTGGAAGTAGGTCGGCAGAGACCCAGTACTTC.